The entry that follows covers one T cell receptor (beta chain) sequence. Germline V lookup: CDR1 MGHDK, CDR2 SYGVNS. Trimming left V 0 bases short and J 7 bases short, with 21 bases between. The CDR3 has 18 residues. The record originates from a study of shared clonotypes between healthy human individuals. Some clones are missing from TCRdb's copy, which holds only in-frame ones; the method was immunoSEQ multiplex PCR. The data hold some 2,000,000 clones, with roughly 96% observed a single time. The donors were adults (healthy and HIV-negative) with no recent acute infections or vaccinations. This chain joins TRBV25-1 and TRBJ2-2; either TRBD1 or TRBD2 may supply D (5 bases each). The specimen was naive CD4+ T cells sorted from blood. Regarding subset: CD45RA+ positively selected. The sequence derives from a man between 18 and 29 years old in good health. CDR3 in DNA: TGTGCCAGCAGTGAATATATAGGGACCAACCTCGGGATCGGGGAGCTGTTTTTT. Translation: CASSEYIGTNLGIGELFF.